The clone carrying this T cell receptor (beta chain) was counted at least ten times. Its antigen is not identified. 5'RACE with constant-segment primers yielded barcoded, UMI-tagged TCR alpha and TCR beta cDNA libraries. TCRdb used MiXCR to reprocess the 5' RACE reads, holding one entry per CDR3 protein. The sample has hundreds of thousands of distinct CDR3 sequences; roughly 25% are singletons. The sample belongs to a study of T-cell memory formation after mild COVID-19. Whole-study context: TCR clusters were mostly donor specific. Notes on the study in general: A balance of CD4 and CD8 characterized clones contracting day 15 to 85, whereas later expanders leaned CD4+. CD4+ contracting clones lay mainly in CM and EM, CD8+ ones in EMRA.

Sequenced: PBMCs or a T cell subset sorted from them (not recorded which). This sequence originates from an adult woman who had mild COVID-19 (a few samples of this study predate the infection). Cell type and time point are not known.

CDR3 in DNA: TGTGCCACCAGCAGACAAAATGGGGAAGAGACCCAGTACTTC. Amino acids: CATSRQNGEETQYF. This chain joins TRBV15 and TRBJ2-5; no reliable D call. Germline CDR1 LNHNV, CDR2 YYDKDF (reference sequence). V was shortened by 2 bases and J by 3 bases, with 10 bases between the two germline ends. The CDR3 has 14 amino acids.